This record covers a single T cell receptor beta chain. What it binds is not known. The sample originates from a study of T cell responses to AZD1222 COVID-19 vaccine. Some clones are missing from TCRdb's copy, which holds only in-frame ones; the method was immunoSEQ multiplex PCR. The sample lists about 120,000 clones; 92% were seen once. Broader study findings: Nearly half of spike-specific TCRs reportedly go after variant regions that carry no mutations.

CDR1 and CDR2 from the germline V gene are MDHEN and SYDVKM. The V end lost 7 bases, the J end lost 5 bases, and 11 bases lay between the germline ends. The CDR3 is made up of 12 amino acids. Sample: peripheral blood, taken 28 days after the second AZD1222 dose. The origin of this receptor is an adult who received the AZD1222 COVID-19 vaccine. The V and J genes are TRBV28 and TRBJ1-1, with TRBD1 as a possible D gene (6 bases). The CDR3 nucleotides read TGTGCCAGCACTAGGCAGGGGACTGAAGCTTTCTTT. Protein product: CASTRQGTEAFF.